This T cell receptor (beta chain) was captured in a study of liver allograft versus peripheral blood T cells. Across the study: The authors compared T cell receptor repertoires in transplanted livers with those in the peripheral blood of recipients.

Overall study results and limits: Intragraft T cell receptor repertoires of liver allografts were reported to differ from peripheral blood repertoires.

This CDR3 has 13 amino acids. V dropped 10 bases and J dropped 9 bases, with 19 bases sitting between them. Germline loops: CDR1 ENHRY, CDR2 SYGVKD. In TCRdb, the reads were re-called with MiXCR into one record per CDR3 protein. The data contain over 10,000 distinct CDR3 sequences, roughly 28% of them singletons. This clonotype was counted at least ten times. Antigen specificity is unknown. The gene calls are TRBV10-3 and TRBJ1-5, with D perhaps TRBD1 (5 bases). The source of this sequence is a human patient who had a liver transplant. Some of the T cells may derive from the graft donor. Here the CDR3 DNA reads TGTGCCACCGTCCGGGACCTACGGGGGCCCCAGCATTTT. Protein product: CATVRDLRGPQHF.